The clone carrying this T cell receptor beta chain was recorded a few times. What it binds is unknown. Time point denoted: persistent/refractory GD, antithyroid drugs over 5 years with positive TRAb. The TCR library was prepared using RNA isolated from PBMCs. An endocrinology department in Xi'an, China, recruited the patients. This specimen comes from a study of regulatory T cells in long-lasting Graves disease. Findings of the study overall: The study found TRBV28, TRBJ1-2 and TRBJ2-5 favored in persistent disease. Graves' patients with persistent disease showed TCR diversity lower than patients newly diagnosed.

Relying on iRepertoire HTBI primers and Arm-PCR of CDR3 regions, the team built TCR beta libraries. TCRdb called the multiplex PCR reads again in MiXCR, with one record for every CDR3 protein. The sample has fewer than 400,000 distinct CDR3 sequences, around 20% seen once. Germline V lookup: CDR1 SEHNR, CDR2 FQNEAQ (reference sequence). Germline trimming cut 3 bases from V and 2 bases from J; bases unmatched to any gene: 3. The CDR3 covers 15 residues. This material consisted of peripheral blood mononuclear cells (PBMCs), taken when the disease was refractory, from a patient treated with antithyroid drugs. This sequence was found in a female donor with Graves disease. This chain uses TRBV7-9 with TRBJ2-5; 10 bases align to TRBD1. This CDR3 reads CASSLSGQGQETQYF. CDR3 coding DNA: TGTGCCAGCAGCTTGTCGGGACAGGGGCAAGAGACCCAGTACTTC. Together with reference TRBV7-9 and TRBJ2-5, the CDR3 gives the full variable domain: DTGVSQNPRHKITKRGQNVTFRCDPISEHNRLYWYRQTLGQGPEFLTYFQNEAQLEKSRLLSDRFSAERPKGSFSTLEIQRTEQGDSAMYLCASSLSGQGQETQYFGPGTRLLVL.